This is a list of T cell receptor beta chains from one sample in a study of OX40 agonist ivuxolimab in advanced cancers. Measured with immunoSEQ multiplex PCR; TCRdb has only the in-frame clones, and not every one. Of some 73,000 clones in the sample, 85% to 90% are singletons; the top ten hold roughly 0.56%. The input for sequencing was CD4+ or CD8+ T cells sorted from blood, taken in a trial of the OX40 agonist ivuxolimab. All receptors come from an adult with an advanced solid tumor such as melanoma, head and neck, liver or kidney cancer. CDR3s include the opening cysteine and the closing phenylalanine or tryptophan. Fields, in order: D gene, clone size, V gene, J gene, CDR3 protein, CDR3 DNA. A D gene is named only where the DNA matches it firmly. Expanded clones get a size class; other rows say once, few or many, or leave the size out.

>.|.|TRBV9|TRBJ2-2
CASSVGVRLANTGELFF
TGTGCCAGCAGCGTAGGGGTTCGACTAGCGAACACCGGGGAGCTGTTTTTT
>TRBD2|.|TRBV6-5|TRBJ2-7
CASRFGTSGPYEQYF
TGTGCCAGCAGGTTTGGGACTAGCGGCCCCTACGAGCAGTACTTC
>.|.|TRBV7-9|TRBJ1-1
CASSQDRFSEAFF
TGTGCCAGCAGTCAGGACAGATTCTCTGAAGCTTTCTTT
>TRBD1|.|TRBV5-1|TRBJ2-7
CASSSGTGELEQYF
TGCGCCAGCAGCTCCGGGACAGGGGAGCTCGAGCAGTACTTC
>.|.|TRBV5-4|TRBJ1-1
CASSTPVSNTEAFF
TGTGCCAGCAGCACGCCGGTCTCTAACACTGAAGCTTTCTTT
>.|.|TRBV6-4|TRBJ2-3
CASSLIPGLPTDTQYF
TGTGCCAGCTCTCTAATCCCCGGGTTACCCACAGATACGCAGTATTTT
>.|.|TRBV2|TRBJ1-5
CASRSREFSNQPQHF
TGTGCCAGCAGATCCAGGGAATTTAGCAATCAGCCCCAGCATTTT
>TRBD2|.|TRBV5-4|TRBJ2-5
CASSQGLEETQYF
TGTGCCAGCAGCCAGGGACTAGAAGAGACCCAGTACTTC
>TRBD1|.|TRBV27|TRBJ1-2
CASSRTGGNYGYTF
TGTGCCAGCAGTAGGACAGGGGGGAACTATGGCTACACCTTC
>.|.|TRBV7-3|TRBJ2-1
CASSLGGLNYNEQFF
TGTGCCAGCAGCTTAGGAGGACTCAATTACAATGAGCAGTTCTTC
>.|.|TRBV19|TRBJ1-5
CASSTLRNQPQHF
TGTGCCAGTAGTACCCTTCGAAATCAGCCCCAGCATTTT
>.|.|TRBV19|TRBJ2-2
CASSILPSVAGELFF
TGTGCCAGTAGTATTCTCCCTAGCGTCGCCGGGGAGCTGTTTTTT
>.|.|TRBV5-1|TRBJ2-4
CASKLEEGAGKNIQYF
TGCGCCAGCAAACTCGAGGAGGGGGCTGGAAAAAACATTCAGTACTTC
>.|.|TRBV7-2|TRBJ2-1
CASNTRTTYNEQFF
TGTGCCAGCAATACCCGGACGACATACAATGAGCAGTTCTTC
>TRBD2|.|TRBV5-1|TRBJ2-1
CASSLVAGGYNEQFF
TGCGCCAGCAGCTTGGTTGCGGGAGGGTACAATGAGCAGTTCTTC
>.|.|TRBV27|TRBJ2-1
CASSLFAFGLGNTIYNEQFF
TGTGCCAGCAGTTTATTTGCTTTCGGTTTGGGGAATACGATCTACAATGAGCAGTTCTTC
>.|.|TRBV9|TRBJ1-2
CASSPGLYGYTF
TGTGCCAGCAGCCCGGGACTCTATGGCTACACCTTC
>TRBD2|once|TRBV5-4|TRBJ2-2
CASSLAGARTGELFF
TGTGCCAGCAGCTTAGCGGGAGCCCGAACCGGGGAGCTGTTTTTT
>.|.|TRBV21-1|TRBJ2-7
CASSKGFRRGQYF
TGTGCCAGCAGCAAAGGCTTTAGGCGTGGGCAGTACTTC
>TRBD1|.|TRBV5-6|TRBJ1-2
CASSLERTGLHYGYTF
TGTGCCAGCAGCTTGGAGAGGACAGGGCTTCACTATGGCTACACCTTC
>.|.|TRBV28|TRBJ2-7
CASTDPGDEQYF
TGTGCCAGCACCGATCCAGGGGACGAGCAGTACTTC
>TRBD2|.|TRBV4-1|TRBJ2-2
CASSQRTSGRTGELFF
TGCGCCAGCAGCCAACGGACTAGCGGGAGGACCGGGGAGCTGTTTTTT
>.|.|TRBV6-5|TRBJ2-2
CASSYADRNTGELFF
TGTGCCAGCAGTTACGCGGACAGAAACACCGGGGAGCTGTTTTTT
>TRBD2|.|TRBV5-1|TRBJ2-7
CASSVEGEGLGEQYF
TGCGCCAGCAGTGTGGAAGGGGAGGGCCTAGGGGAGCAGTACTTC
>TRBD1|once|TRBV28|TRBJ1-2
CASSFGQGATGYTF
TGTGCCAGCAGTTTTGGGCAGGGGGCAACTGGCTACACCTTC
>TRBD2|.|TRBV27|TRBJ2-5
CASSFSGRAVETQYF
TGTGCCAGCAGTTTTAGCGGGAGGGCCGTAGAGACCCAGTACTTC
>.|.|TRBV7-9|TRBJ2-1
CASRQAVNEQFF
TGTGCCAGCCGTCAGGCCGTCAATGAGCAGTTCTTC
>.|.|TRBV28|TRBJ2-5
CASSEETQYF
TGTGCCAGCAGCGAGGAGACCCAGTACTTC
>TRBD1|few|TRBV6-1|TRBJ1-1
CASRDRGQTEAFF
TGTGCCAGCAGGGACAGGGGGCAAACTGAAGCTTTCTTT
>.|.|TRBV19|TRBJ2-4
CASTLRAGLAKNIQYF
TGTGCCAGTACTCTGCGTGCAGGGCTAGCCAAAAACATTCAGTACTTC
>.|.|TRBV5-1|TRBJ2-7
CASSLGVRDEQYF
TGCGCCAGCAGCTTGGGGGTGCGAGACGAGCAGTACTTC
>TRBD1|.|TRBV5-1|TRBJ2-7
CASSRSPGTVDYEQYF
TGCGCCAGCAGCAGATCCCCCGGGACAGTTGACTACGAGCAGTACTTC
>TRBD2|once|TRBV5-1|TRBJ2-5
CASSSRPTSGNVRETQYF
TGCGCCAGCAGCTCCCGTCCGACTAGCGGGAATGTAAGAGAGACCCAGTACTTC
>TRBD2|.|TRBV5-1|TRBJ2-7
CASSLGPSGVQPYEQYF
TGCGCCAGCAGCTTGGGTCCTAGCGGAGTCCAACCCTACGAGCAGTACTTC
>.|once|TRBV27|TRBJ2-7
CASSLDYQSSYEQYF
TGTGCCAGCAGTTTAGACTACCAAAGCTCCTACGAGCAGTACTTC
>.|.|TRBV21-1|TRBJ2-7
CASSKEWDRGGYEQYF
TGTGCCAGCAGCAAAGAGTGGGACAGGGGGGGCTACGAGCAGTACTTC
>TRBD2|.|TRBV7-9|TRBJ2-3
CASSSGTSGRDTQYF
TGTGCCAGCAGCTCCGGGACTAGCGGGAGGGATACGCAGTATTTT
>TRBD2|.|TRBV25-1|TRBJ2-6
CASSESVLAITGANVLTF
TGTGCCAGCAGTGAATCCGTACTAGCGATTACTGGGGCCAACGTCCTGACTTTC
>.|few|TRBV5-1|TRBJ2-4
CASSDANIQYF
TGCGCCAGCAGCGATGCAAACATTCAGTACTTC
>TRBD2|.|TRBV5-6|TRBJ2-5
CASSLKRSGSRETQYF
TGTGCCAGCAGCTTAAAACGTAGCGGGAGTCGTGAGACCCAGTACTTC
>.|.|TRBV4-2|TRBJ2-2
CASSQDRGVVVGELFF
TGTGCCAGCAGCCAAGATAGGGGAGTTGTCGTCGGGGAGCTGTTTTTT
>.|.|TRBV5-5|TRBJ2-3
CASSLSPRGDTQYF
TGTGCCAGCAGCTTGTCCCCGAGGGGAGATACGCAGTATTTT
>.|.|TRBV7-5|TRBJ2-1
CARSLGFLNEQFF
TGTGCCAGAAGCTTAGGCTTTCTCAATGAGCAGTTCTTC
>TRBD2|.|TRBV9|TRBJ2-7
CASSAGLGSYEQYF
TGTGCCAGCAGCGCGGGACTAGGGTCCTACGAGCAGTACTTC
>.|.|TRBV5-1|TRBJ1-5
CASSLGDQGNQPQHF
TGCGCCAGCAGCTTGGGAGATCAGGGGAATCAGCCCCAGCATTTT